One T cell receptor (beta chain) is described in this entry. This sample was included in a study of blood T cell repertoires in COVID-19. Whole-study context: T cells, B-cell-depleted T cells, or PBMCs provided the cDNA or gDNA that served as material.

There are 13 residues in the CDR3. Germline CDR1 reads SGHDT; CDR2 reads YYEEEE. Trimming cost V 0 bases and J 8 bases, with 9 bases left between them. TCRdb's table, derived via immunoSEQ multiplex PCR, lists solely in-frame clones and lacks some. The table has about 180,000 clones, roughly 84% seen once. V usage is TRBV5-6 and J usage is TRBJ1-5, with D maybe TRBD1 (6 bases). Source material: peripheral blood. The sequence derives from a human donor in a cohort sampled during active COVID-19. The CDR3, as DNA: TGTGCCAGCAGCTTGGGGGGGCGGAAGCCCCAGCATTTT. It encodes CASSLGGRKPQHF.